The T cell receptor beta chain under discussion was sequenced for a study of T cells in women clearing cervical HPV infection. Study-level information: Case blood drawn at lesion detection; control blood after infection cleared.

General study points: CIN3+ cases had significantly higher TCR repertoire richness than controls, but evenness did not differ. Associations may precede or follow infection; HPV-specific or memory T cells were not isolated.

The CDR3 runs to 16 residues. CDR1 SGHRS and CDR2 YFSETQ come from the germline V gene. V lost 0 bases and J lost 5, with 17 bases in between. Assay used: immunoSEQ multiplex PCR; TCRdb lists only in-frame clones, some missing. The sample table includes approximately 52,000 clones. A word on this clone: The antigen is not known. Sequencing ends 3 residues short of the CDR3 end; the germline J gene provides the rest.

The chain is built from TRBV5-1 and TRBJ2-5, with D uncertain. Sequenced: blood buffy coat. The sequence derives from a woman between 18 and 70 years old with a cervical HPV16 infection that either progressed to CIN3+ or cleared (not recorded which). This CDR3 reads CASSLAASVLWETQYF. The covered CDR3 bases are TGCGCCAGCAGCTTGGCAGCCAGCGTACTTTGGGAGACC.